A single sample is the source of the 13 T cell receptor beta chains below, sequenced in a study of T cells in Graves' hyperthyroidism and ophthalmopathy. Authors of the study amplified TCR beta CDR3 regions from RNA transcripts. The HTBI primer set was used in a first-round RT-PCR of the TCR CDR3. TCRdb re-derived calls from the multiplex PCR reads in MiXCR, one entry per CDR3 protein. The sample holds about 480,000 distinct CDR3 sequences, approximately 15% seen once. The sequencing input was blood. The receptors shown here come from a woman between 18 and 29 years old with Graves' hyperthyroidism.

The table lists this clonotype with many counts. The CDR3 DNA is TGCAGTGCTAGACGGACTAGCGGACAAGAGACCCAGTACTTC. This encodes CSARRTSGQETQYF. The chain is built from TRBV20-1 and TRBJ2-5; 10 nucleotides match TRBD2. The germline V gene encodes CDR1 DFQATT and CDR2 SNEGSKA (reference sequence). J was trimmed by 2 bases and V by 2 bases; bases with no gene match: 2. The CDR3 runs to 14 residues.

The chain uses TRBV5-6 and TRBJ2-3; D is unclear. Trimming cost V 3 bases and J 2 bases, with 10 bases left between them. Germline V lookup: CDR1 SGHDT, CDR2 YYEEEE. The CDR3 runs 14 residues. The CDR3 nucleotides read TGTGCCAGCAGCTCCGACATAAACACAGATACGCAGTATTTT. Its protein product is CASSSDINTDTQYF.

This clonotype has only a few counts. This chain joins TRBV7-8 and TRBJ1-1; D gene unclear. V was cut by 7 bases and J by 2 bases, with 14 bases left in between. Looked up from germline, CDR1 is SGHVS and CDR2 is FQNEAQ. The CDR3 length is 14 residues. CDR3 amino acids: CASKPLLVNTEAFF. CDR3 bases: TGTGCCAGCAAACCCCTCTTGGTCAACACTGAAGCTTTCTTT.

This clonotype was observed at least ten times. The J gene is TRBJ2-1, the V gene TRBV20-1, with unresolved D. This CDR3 is 12 amino acids long. Germline loops: CDR1 DFQATT, CDR2 SNEGSKA (reference sequence). The CDR3 here is CSVADWYNEQFF. DNA for the CDR3: TGCAGCGTCGCGGATTGGTACAATGAGCAGTTCTTC.

This chain uses TRBV27 with TRBJ1-3; a weak D match, TRBD1 (6 bases). The CDR3 contains 13 residues. V was cut by 10 bases and J by 0 bases, with 10 bases left in between. Germline CDR1 is MNHEY and CDR2 is SMNVEV (reference sequence). The DNA for the CDR3 is TGTGCCATCAGGGGCAACTCTGGAAACACCATATATTTT. The encoded protein is CAIRGNSGNTIYF.

This clonotype has ten or more counts. This chain connects TRBV30 to TRBJ1-2; D remains ambiguous. This CDR3 comprises 11 residues. Trimming took 6 bases from V and 4 from J, leaving 9 bases between them. Germline values: CDR1 GTSNPN, CDR2 SVGIG (reference sequence). CDR3 nucleotide sequence: TGTGCCTGTTCTCAGAGCTATGGCTACACCTTC. The encoded protein is CACSQSYGYTF.

This clonotype was observed a handful of times. Here the CDR3 reads CASSESRSGPNTEAFF. The CDR3 nucleotides are TGCGCCAGCAGTGAGTCGCGGTCAGGGCCGAACACTGAAGCTTTCTTT. The rearrangement uses TRBV10-1 and TRBJ1-1; weak D call: TRBD1 (5 bases). The germline V and J ends were trimmed by 0 bases and 1 base, with 12 bases remaining between them. Germline CDR1 and CDR2: WNHNN and SYGVQD (reference sequence). The CDR3 contains 16 residues.

As regards this clonotype: Being one base from a much bigger clone, this may be a read error. The rearrangement joins TRBV10-3 to TRBJ2-7, with TRBD1 matching 9 bases. The J call may be in error: the DNA end matches TRBJ2-1 better. The germline V gene has CDR1 ENHRY and CDR2 SYGVKD. The CDR3 spans 16 residues. The CDR3, as DNA: TGTGCCATCAGGCCAGGACAGGGGATTAGCTCCTACGAGCAGTTCTTC. The encoded protein is CAIRPGQGISSYEQFF.

This rearrangement joins TRBV6-2 or TRBV6-3 to TRBJ2-3, with a tentative D call TRBD2 (5 bases). CDR1 is MNHEY, CDR2 SVGEGT, per germline. This CDR3 has 16 amino acids. V lost 1 base to trimming and J lost 0 bases, with 11 bases between them. CDR3 in amino acids: CASSYLAKPSTDTQYF. DNA for the CDR3: TGTGCCAGCAGTTACTTAGCGAAACCTAGCACAGATACGCAGTATTTT.

V usage is TRBV5-5 and J usage is TRBJ2-7; D is uncertain. V shed 0 bases and J shed 0 bases, with 13 bases lying between them. The CDR3 is 16 residues long. Germline CDR1 SGHKS, CDR2 YYEKEE (reference sequence). CDR3 region: CASSLGAIRSSYEQYV. The CDR3 nucleotides are TGTGCCAGCAGCTTGGGAGCGATTAGGAGCTCCTACGAGCAGTACGTC.

This clonotype was picked up many times. The chain's CDR3 is CASSYAQGHGYTF. CDR3 DNA sequence: TGTGCCAGCAGCTACGCCCAGGGTCATGGCTACACCTTC. The gene calls are TRBV7-6 and TRBJ1-2; D possibly corresponds to TRBD1 (5 bases). CDR1 SGHVS and CDR2 FNYEAQ come from the germline V gene. The CDR3 is 13 amino acids. V was shortened by 4 bases and J by 6 bases, with 12 bases between the two germline ends.

This clonotype was counted a single time. This chain connects TRBV20-1 to TRBJ1-3; D gene ambiguous. The length of the CDR3 is 16 residues. V was cut by 1 base and J by 0 bases, with 13 bases left in between. Looked up from germline, CDR1 is DFQATT and CDR2 is SNEGSKA (reference sequence). The CDR3 loop is CSARVSDGGSGNTIYF. For the CDR3, the DNA is TGCAGTGCTAGAGTATCGGACGGCGGCTCTGGAAACACCATATATTTT.

This clonotype was seen many times. This chain connects TRBV30 to TRBJ2-6; 7 positions agree with TRBD1. The CDR3 has 14 residues. Germline CDR1 is GTSNPN and CDR2 is SVGIG (reference sequence). V dropped 8 bases and J dropped 4; count of bases not matched to a gene: 8. CDR3 bases: TGTGCCACCGCGACAGGGACGGGGGCCAACGTCCTGACTTTC. Translated, it gives CATATGTGANVLTF. Supplemented by reference TRBV30 and TRBJ2-6, the full variable domain reads SQTIHQWPATLVQPVGSPLSLECTVEGTSNPNLYWYRQAAGRGLQLLFYSVGIGQISSEVPQNLSASRPQDRQFILSSKKLLLSDSGFYLCATATGTGANVLTFGAGSRLTVL.